This T cell receptor (beta chain) was sequenced in a study of shared clonotypes between healthy human individuals. Genomic DNA from each subset was divided evenly over several immunoSEQ plates. Source study methods: Because ImmunoSEQ provided only junction sequences with no quality scores, the filtering differed. Generated by immunoSEQ multiplex PCR, the TCRdb table keeps only in-frame clones and is missing some. The D gene and trimming were derived from the DNA, and the V and J assignments and clone size from that table. The table lists some 1.5 million clones, roughly 96% of them singletons. Looked up from germline, CDR1 is KGHSH and CDR2 is LQKENI. This CDR3 spans 15 amino acids. The V end lost 2 bases, the J end lost 1 base, and 8 bases lay between the germline ends. Everyone who donated was a Caucasian adult who lived in Nashville, Tennessee. Naive CD45RA+ and memory CD45RA-negative subsets were split from CD4+ cells.

The TCR originated in a man aged 25 to 40 in good health. Sequencing used naive CD4+ T cells sorted from blood. Subset here: CD45RA+ positively selected. The rearrangement links TRBV18 to TRBJ1-4, with no clear D. The CDR3 coding sequence is TGTGCCAGCTCACCAAGACTGGGAACTAATGAAAAACTGTTTTTT. Translation gives CASSPRLGTNEKLFF.